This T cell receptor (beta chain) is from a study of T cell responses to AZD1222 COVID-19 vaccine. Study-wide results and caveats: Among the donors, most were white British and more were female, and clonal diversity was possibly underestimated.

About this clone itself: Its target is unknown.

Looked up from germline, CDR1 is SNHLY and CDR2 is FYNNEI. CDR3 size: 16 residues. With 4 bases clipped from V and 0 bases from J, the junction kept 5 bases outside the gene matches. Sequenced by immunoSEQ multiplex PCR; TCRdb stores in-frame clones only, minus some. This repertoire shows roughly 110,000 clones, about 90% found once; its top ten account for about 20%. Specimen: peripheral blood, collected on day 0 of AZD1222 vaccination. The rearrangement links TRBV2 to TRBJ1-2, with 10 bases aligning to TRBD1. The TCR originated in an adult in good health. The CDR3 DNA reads TGTGCCAGCAGTGGACAGGGGGCTGGGGCTAACTATGGCTACACCTTC. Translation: CASSGQGAGANYGYTF.